This T cell receptor (beta chain) was identified in a study of blood T cells in healthy people across ages. This clonotype appeared a few times. Primed by a sample-barcoded 5' primer and a J-beta primer mix, a second PCR proceeded for 7 to 11 cycles. TCRdb analysed the 5' RACE reads with MiXCR anew, one entry per CDR3 protein. The sample holds about 570,000 distinct CDR3 sequences, around a quarter seen once. The length of the CDR3 is 17 residues. Trimming shortened V by 0 bases and J by 3 bases, and 17 bases separated the two germline ends. Germline V gene data show CDR1 as SGHVS and CDR2 as FNYEAQ. These data are also associated with another study on T cells of mothers and their children. That report adds: Samples were obtained from three healthy Caucasian mothers and their six children. Slightly higher, non-significant overlap characterized related mother-child pairs relative to unrelated pairs.

The TCR originated in a boy aged 2 to 10 in good health. The sample taken for sequencing was blood. This sequence joins TRBV7-6 and TRBJ2-5, with D possibly TRBD2 on 6 matching bases. CDR3 residues: CASSLAEGFRIEETQYF. CDR3 bases: TGTGCCAGCAGCTTAGCGGAGGGATTTCGTATTGAAGAGACCCAGTACTTC.